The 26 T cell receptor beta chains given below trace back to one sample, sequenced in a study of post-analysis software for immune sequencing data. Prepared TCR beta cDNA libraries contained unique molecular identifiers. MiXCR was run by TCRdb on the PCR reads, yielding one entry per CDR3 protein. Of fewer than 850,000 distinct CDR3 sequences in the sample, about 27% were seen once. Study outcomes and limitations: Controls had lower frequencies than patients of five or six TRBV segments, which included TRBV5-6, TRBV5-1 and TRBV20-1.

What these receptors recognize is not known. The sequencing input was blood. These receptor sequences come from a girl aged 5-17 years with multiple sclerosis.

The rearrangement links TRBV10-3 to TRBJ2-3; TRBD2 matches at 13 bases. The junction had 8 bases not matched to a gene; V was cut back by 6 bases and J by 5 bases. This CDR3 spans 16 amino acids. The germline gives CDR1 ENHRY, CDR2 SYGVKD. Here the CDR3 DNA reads TGTGCCATCAGCTTAGGACTAGCGGGAGTCATAGATACGCAGTATTTT. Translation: CAISLGLAGVIDTQYF.

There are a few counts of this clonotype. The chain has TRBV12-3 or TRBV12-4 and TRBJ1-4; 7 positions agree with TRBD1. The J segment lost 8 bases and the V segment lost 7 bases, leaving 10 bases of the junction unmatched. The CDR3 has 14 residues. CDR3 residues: CASMRGRGGEKLFF. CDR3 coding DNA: TGTGCCAGCATGAGGGGGCGCGGTGGGGAAAAACTGTTTTTT.

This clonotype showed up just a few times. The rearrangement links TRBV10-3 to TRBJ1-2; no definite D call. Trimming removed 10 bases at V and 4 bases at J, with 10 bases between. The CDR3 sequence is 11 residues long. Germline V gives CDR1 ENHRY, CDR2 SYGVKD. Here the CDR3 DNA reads TGTGCCACCTCAGGTGGCTATGGCTACACCTTC. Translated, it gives CATSGGYGYTF.

The CDR3 bases are TGTGCCAGCAGAGCCGGGACTAGCGGGGCTCGCGTTAGCTACAATGAGCAGTTCTTC. Protein: CASRAGTSGARVSYNEQFF. This chain joins TRBV2 and TRBJ2-1; 13 bases fit TRBD2. Losses at the gene ends were 6 bases for V and 3 bases for J; bases not matched to a gene: 14. The V gene's germline CDR1 is SNHLY and CDR2 FYNNEI. CDR3 size: 19 residues.

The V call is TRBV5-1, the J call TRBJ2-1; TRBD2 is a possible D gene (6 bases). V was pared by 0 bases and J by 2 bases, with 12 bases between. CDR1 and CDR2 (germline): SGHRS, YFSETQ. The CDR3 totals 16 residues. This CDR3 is CASSLAGGVAYNEQFF. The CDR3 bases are TGCGCCAGCAGCTTGGCCGGAGGGGTCGCCTACAATGAGCAGTTCTTC.

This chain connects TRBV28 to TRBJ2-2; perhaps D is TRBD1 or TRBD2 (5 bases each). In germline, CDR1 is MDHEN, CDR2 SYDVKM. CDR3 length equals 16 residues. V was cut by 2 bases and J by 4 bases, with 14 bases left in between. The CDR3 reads CASSLEGPGGTGELFF. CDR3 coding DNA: TGTGCCAGCAGTTTAGAAGGGCCTGGGGGCACCGGGGAGCTGTTTTTT.

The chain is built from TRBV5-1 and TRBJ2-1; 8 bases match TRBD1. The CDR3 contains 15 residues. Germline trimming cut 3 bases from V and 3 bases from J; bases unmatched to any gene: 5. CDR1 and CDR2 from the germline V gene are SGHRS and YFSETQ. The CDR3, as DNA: TGCGCCAGCAGCTGGGCCGGGACAGGCTACAATGAGCAGTTCTTC. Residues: CASSWAGTGYNEQFF.

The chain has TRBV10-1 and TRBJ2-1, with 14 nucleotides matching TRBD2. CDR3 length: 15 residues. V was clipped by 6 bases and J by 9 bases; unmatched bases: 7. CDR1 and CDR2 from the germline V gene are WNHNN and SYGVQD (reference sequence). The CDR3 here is CASSPGLAGDGEQFF. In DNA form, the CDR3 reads TGCGCCAGCAGCCCGGGACTAGCGGGAGATGGTGAGCAGTTCTTC.

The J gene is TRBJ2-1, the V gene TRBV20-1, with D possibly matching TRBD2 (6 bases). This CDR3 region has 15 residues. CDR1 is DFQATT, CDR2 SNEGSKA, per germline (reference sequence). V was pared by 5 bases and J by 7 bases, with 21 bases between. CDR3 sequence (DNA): TGCAGTGCTCCTATTAACGGGAGTGAATTTAATGAGCAGTTCTTC. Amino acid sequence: CSAPINGSEFNEQFF.

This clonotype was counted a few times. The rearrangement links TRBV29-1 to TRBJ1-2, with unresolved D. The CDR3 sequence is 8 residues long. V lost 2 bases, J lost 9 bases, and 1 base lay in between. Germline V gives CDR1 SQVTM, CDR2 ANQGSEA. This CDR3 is CSVESYTF. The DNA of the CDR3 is TGCAGCGTTGAAAGCTACACCTTC.

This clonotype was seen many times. The CDR3 protein is CASSLGTSGAYNEQFF. The CDR3 DNA reads TGTGCCAGCAGCTTAGGGACTAGCGGGGCCTACAATGAGCAGTTCTTC. This chain connects TRBV7-2 to TRBJ2-1; 12 nucleotides align to TRBD2. V lost 1 base to trimming and J lost 2 bases; unmatched junction nucleotides: 0. From germline, CDR1 is SGHTA and CDR2 FQGNSA. CDR3 length: 16 amino acids.

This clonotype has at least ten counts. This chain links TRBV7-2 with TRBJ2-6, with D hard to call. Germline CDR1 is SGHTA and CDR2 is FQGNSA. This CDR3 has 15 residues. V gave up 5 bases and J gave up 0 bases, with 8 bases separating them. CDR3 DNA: TGTGCCAGCAGCGCACACTTCTCTGGGGCCAACGTCCTGACTTTC. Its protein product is CASSAHFSGANVLTF.

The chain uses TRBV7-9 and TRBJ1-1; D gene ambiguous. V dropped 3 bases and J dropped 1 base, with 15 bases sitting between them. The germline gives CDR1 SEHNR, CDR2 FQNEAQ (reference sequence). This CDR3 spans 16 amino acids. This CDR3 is CASSLEGRSWNTEAFF. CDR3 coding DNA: TGTGCCAGCAGCTTGGAAGGTCGTTCCTGGAACACTGAAGCTTTCTTT.

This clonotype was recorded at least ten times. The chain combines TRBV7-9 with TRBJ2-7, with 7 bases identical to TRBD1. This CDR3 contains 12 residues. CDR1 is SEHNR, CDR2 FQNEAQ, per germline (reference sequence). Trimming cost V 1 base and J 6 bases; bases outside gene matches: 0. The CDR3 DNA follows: TGTGCCAGCAGCTTAGAGGGGGCCGAGCAGTACTTC. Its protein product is CASSLEGAEQYF.

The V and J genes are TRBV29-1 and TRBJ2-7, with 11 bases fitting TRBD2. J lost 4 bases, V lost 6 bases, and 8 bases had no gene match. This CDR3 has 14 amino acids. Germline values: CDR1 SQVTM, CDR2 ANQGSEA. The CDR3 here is CSVERLAGSYEQYF. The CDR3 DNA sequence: TGCAGCGTAGAACGACTAGCGGGATCGTACGAGCAGTACTTC.

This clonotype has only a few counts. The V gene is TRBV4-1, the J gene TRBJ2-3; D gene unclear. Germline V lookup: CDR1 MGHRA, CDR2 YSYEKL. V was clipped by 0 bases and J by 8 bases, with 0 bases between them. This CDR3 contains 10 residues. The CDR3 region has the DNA TGCGCCAGCAGCCAAGATACGCAGTATTTT. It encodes CASSQDTQYF.

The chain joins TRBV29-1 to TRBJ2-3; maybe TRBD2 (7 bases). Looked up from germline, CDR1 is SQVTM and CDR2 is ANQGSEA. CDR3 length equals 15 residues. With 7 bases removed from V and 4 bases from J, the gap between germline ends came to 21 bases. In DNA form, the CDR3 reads TGCAGCGCCCGAAAGGGGGGGGGTCGGGCAGATACGCAGTATTTT. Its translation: CSARKGGGRADTQYF.

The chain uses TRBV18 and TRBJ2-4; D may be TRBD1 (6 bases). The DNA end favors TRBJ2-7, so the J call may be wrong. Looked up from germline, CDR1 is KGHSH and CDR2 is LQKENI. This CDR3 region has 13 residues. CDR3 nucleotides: TGTGCCAGCTCACCCAGCAGGGGTCCCGAGCAGTACTTC. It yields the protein CASSPSRGPEQYF.

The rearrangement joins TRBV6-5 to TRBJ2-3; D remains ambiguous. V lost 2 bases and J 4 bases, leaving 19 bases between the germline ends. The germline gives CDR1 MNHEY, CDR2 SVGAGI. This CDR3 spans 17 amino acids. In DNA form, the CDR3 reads TGTGCCAGCAGTTACGGTTCCCGGACCCCTATGGCAGATACGCAGTATTTT. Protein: CASSYGSRTPMADTQYF.

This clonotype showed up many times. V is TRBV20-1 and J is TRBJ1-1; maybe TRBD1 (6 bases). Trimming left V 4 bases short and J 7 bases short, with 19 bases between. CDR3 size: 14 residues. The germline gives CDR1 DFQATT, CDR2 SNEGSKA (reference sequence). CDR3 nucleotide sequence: TGCAGTGCTACCCAAACCCTGGACAGATATGAAGCTTTCTTT. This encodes CSATQTLDRYEAFF.

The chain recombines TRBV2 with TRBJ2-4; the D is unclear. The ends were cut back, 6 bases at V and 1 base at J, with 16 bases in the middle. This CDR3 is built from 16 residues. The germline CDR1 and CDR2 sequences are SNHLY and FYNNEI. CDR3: CASRVGSLGAKNIQYF. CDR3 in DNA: TGTGCCAGCAGGGTGGGCTCCCTTGGGGCCAAAAACATTCAGTACTTC.

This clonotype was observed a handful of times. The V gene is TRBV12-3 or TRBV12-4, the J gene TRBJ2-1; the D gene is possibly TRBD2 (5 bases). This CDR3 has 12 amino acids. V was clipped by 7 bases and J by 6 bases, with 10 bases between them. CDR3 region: CASMSGVNEQFF. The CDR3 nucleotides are TGTGCCAGCATGTCCGGGGTCAATGAGCAGTTCTTC.

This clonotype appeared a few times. In DNA, the CDR3 is TGCAGTGCTGACAGGAGGCCTTTCACAGATACGCAGTATTTT. It encodes CSADRRPFTDTQYF. The genes are TRBV20-1 and TRBJ2-3, with D tentatively TRBD1 (6 bases). V was clipped by 5 bases and J by 2 bases, with 14 bases between them. The CDR3 contains 14 residues. Per the germline V gene, CDR1 is DFQATT and CDR2 is SNEGSKA (reference sequence).

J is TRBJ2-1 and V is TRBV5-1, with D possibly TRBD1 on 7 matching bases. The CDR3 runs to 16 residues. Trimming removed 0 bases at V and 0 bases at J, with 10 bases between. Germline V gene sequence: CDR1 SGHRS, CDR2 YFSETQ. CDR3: CASSLDRGGSYNEQFF. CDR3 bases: TGCGCCAGCAGCTTGGACAGGGGAGGCTCCTACAATGAGCAGTTCTTC.

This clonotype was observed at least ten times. The CDR3 protein is CASGTSPDTQYF. In DNA, the CDR3 is TGTGCCAGCGGTACTAGCCCAGATACGCAGTATTTT. J is TRBJ2-3 and V is TRBV2; perhaps TRBD2 as D (6 bases). The CDR3 totals 12 residues. Trimming took 8 bases from V and 4 from J, leaving 10 bases between them. Germline CDR1 is SNHLY and CDR2 is FYNNEI.

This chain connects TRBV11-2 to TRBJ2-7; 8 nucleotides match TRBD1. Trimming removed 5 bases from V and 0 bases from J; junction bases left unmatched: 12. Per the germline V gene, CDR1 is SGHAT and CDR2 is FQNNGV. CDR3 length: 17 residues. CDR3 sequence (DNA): TGTGCCAGCAGCCTACGGGCAGGGGGCGCGGACTCCTACGAGCAGTACTTC. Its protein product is CASSLRAGGADSYEQYF.